This passage covers 28 T cell receptor beta chains from one sample sequenced in a study of Tregs in tolerant kidney transplant recipients. Clones were read by immunoSEQ multiplex PCR, and TCRdb kept only the in-frame ones, dropping some. The sample has approximately 60,000 clones, 83% seen once; the top ten hold roughly 5%. What was sequenced was CD4+ T cells from blood. The receptors were sampled from a human donor in good health.

The chain couples TRBV10-3 to TRBJ2-1; 11 bases are a match to TRBD1. Losses at the gene ends were 6 bases for V and 10 bases for J; bases not matched to a gene: 8. Germline CDR1 is ENHRY and CDR2 is SYGVKD. This CDR3 spans 14 amino acids. The CDR3 region is CAIRGDRGTQEQFF. CDR3 nucleotide sequence: TGTGCCATCAGGGGGGACAGGGGGACCCAGGAGCAGTTCTTC.

This clone is labeled medium-sized (0.01 to 0.1%). The J gene is TRBJ2-4, the V gene TRBV27, with TRBD1 as a possible D gene (6 bases). The V end was cut by 9 bases, the J end by 5 bases, with 29 bases between. Per the germline V gene, CDR1 is MNHEY and CDR2 is SMNVEV (reference sequence). This CDR3 is 18 amino acids long. The CDR3 region is CARTRRGHIMHPENIQYF. The DNA of the CDR3 is TGTGCCAGGACCAGACGGGGACATATCATGCACCCAGAAAACATTCAGTACTTC.

The chain has TRBV6-5 and TRBJ2-3, with 10 bases fitting TRBD2. Germline V gives CDR1 MNHEY, CDR2 SVGAGI. V lost 6 bases and J lost 5; bases outside the gene matches: 5. This CDR3 is built from 14 residues. The CDR3 bases are TGTGCCAGCAGCCCGGGACTAGCGATAGATACGCAGTATTTT. Translating gives CASSPGLAIDTQYF.

The count of this clone is one. V and J are TRBV6-1 and TRBJ1-4; D may be TRBD1 (5 bases). CDR1 MNHNS and CDR2 SASEGT come from the germline V gene. CDR3 length equals 12 residues. Trimming removed 6 bases at V and 8 bases at J, with 10 bases between. CDR3 residues: CASSLKGEKLFF. CDR3 sequence (DNA): TGTGCCAGCAGCCTAAAGGGGGAAAAACTGTTTTTT.

The chain links TRBV5-1 to TRBJ2-2; 8 nucleotides align to TRBD2. Germline values: CDR1 SGHRS, CDR2 YFSETQ. The CDR3 has 17 residues. V lost 0 bases, J lost 4 bases, and 8 bases stayed unmatched. CDR3 amino acids: CASSLGRRAGGTGELFF. The CDR3 bases are TGCGCCAGCAGCTTGGGCCGGAGGGCGGGAGGCACCGGGGAGCTGTTTTTT.

In its sample, this clone was seen once. The rearrangement links TRBV11-2 to TRBJ1-3; TRBD1 agrees at 7 bases. V dropped 3 bases and J dropped 7; count of bases not matched to a gene: 18. The CDR3 consists of 18 residues. Germline values: CDR1 SGHAT, CDR2 FQNNGV. In nucleotides, the CDR3 is TGTGCCAGCAGCTTCGGAAGCTTTCGGACAGGAAGGACGAACACCATATATTTT. Its protein product is CASSFGSFRTGRTNTIYF.

This clone has just a few counts. J is TRBJ2-5 and V is TRBV7-2, with a weak D call TRBD2 (6 bases). In germline, CDR1 is SGHTA, CDR2 FQGNSA. This CDR3 is built from 17 residues. The germline V and J ends were trimmed by 5 bases and 5 bases, with 24 bases remaining between them. CDR3 residues: CASSPSQWRGIDETQYF. CDR3 sequence (DNA): TGTGCCAGCAGCCCATCCCAATGGCGCGGGATAGATGAGACCCAGTACTTC.

V usage is TRBV6-4 and J usage is TRBJ2-1; a weak D match, TRBD2 (5 bases). This CDR3 is built from 19 residues. CDR1 and CDR2 (germline): MRHNA, SNTAGT. Trimming left V 6 bases short and J 0 bases short, with 24 bases between. DNA for the CDR3: TGTGCCAGCAGGACCCTAGGAGCGGTTGCCGTAAGCTCCTACAATGAGCAGTTCTTC. Translation gives CASRTLGAVAVSSYNEQFF.

V gene TRBV4-1 combines with J gene TRBJ1-6; D call uncertain. CDR3 length: 20 residues. V lost 2 bases to trimming and J lost 0 bases, with 20 bases between them. The germline gives CDR1 MGHRA, CDR2 YSYEKL. The CDR3 bases are TGCGCCAGCAGCCAATATTCGTTCGGCATCTTGAGCTCCTATAATTCACCCCTCCACTTT. This codes for CASSQYSFGILSSYNSPLHF.

This chain uses TRBV4-2 with TRBJ2-1; 8 bases map to TRBD2. The CDR3 totals 14 residues. CDR1 and CDR2 from the germline V gene are LGHNA and YNFKEQ. Trimming removed 6 bases from V and 5 bases from J; junction bases left unmatched: 6. The CDR3 bases are TGTGCCAGCAGTCCAGCGGGGGCACACAATGAGCAGTTCTTC. It is translated as CASSPAGAHNEQFF.

The rearrangement joins TRBV29-1 to TRBJ2-5; TRBD1 is a possible D gene (6 bases). This CDR3 spans 13 amino acids. With 0 bases removed from V and 3 bases from J, the gap between germline ends came to 8 bases. Germline V CDR1 and CDR2: SQVTM, ANQGSEA. CDR3 amino acids: CSVEEGAKETQYF. CDR3 bases: TGCAGCGTTGAAGAGGGGGCGAAAGAGACCCAGTACTTC. Combining the CDR3 with reference TRBV29-1 and TRBJ2-5 gives the whole variable domain SAVISQKPSRDICQRGTSLTIQCQVDSQVTMMFWYRQQPGQSLTLIATANQGSEATYESGFVIDKFPISRPNLTFSTLTVSNMSPEDSSIYLCSVEEGAKETQYFGPGTRLLVL.

The chain links TRBV5-1 to TRBJ2-7; 7 bases align to TRBD1. Trimming removed 0 bases from V and 6 bases from J; junction bases left unmatched: 9. CDR1 is SGHRS and CDR2 is YFSETQ in the germline V gene. The CDR3 has 15 residues. DNA for the CDR3: TGCGCCAGCAGCTTGGGGGACAGCACAGTACGCGAGCAGTACTTC. Protein product: CASSLGDSTVREQYF.

The chain carries TRBV30 and TRBJ2-7; TRBD1 matches 7 bases. Trimming removed 1 base from V and 3 bases from J; junction bases left unmatched: 3. There are 13 residues in the CDR3. Germline V lookup: CDR1 GTSNPN, CDR2 SVGIG (reference sequence). The CDR3 is CAWSGQGFYEQYF. CDR3 in DNA: TGTGCCTGGAGTGGACAGGGCTTCTACGAGCAGTACTTC.

The V gene is TRBV5-1, the J gene TRBJ2-7; a weak D match, TRBD2 (5 bases). Germline values: CDR1 SGHRS, CDR2 YFSETQ. V lost 0 bases and J 2 bases, leaving 9 bases between the germline ends. The CDR3 has 14 amino acids. The CDR3 region is CASSLAAAAYEQYF. The CDR3 region has the DNA TGCGCCAGCAGCTTGGCGGCAGCGGCCTACGAGCAGTACTTC.

This clone has a single count. The genes are TRBV30 and TRBJ1-4; TRBD1 aligns across 9 bases. The junction had 10 bases not matched to a gene; V was cut back by 3 bases and J by 8 bases. The CDR3 length is 15 residues. Germline V lookup: CDR1 GTSNPN, CDR2 SVGIG (reference sequence). The CDR3 reads CAWSPGGQGREKLFF. DNA for the CDR3: TGTGCCTGGAGCCCGGGGGGACAGGGAAGGGAAAAACTGTTTTTT.

This sequence joins TRBV2 and TRBJ1-3; perhaps TRBD1 as D (6 bases). Germline CDR1 SNHLY, CDR2 FYNNEI. With 6 bases removed from V and 1 base from J, the gap between germline ends came to 13 bases. The CDR3 is 15 residues long. The chain's CDR3 is CASSSDRSSGNTIYF. In DNA, the CDR3 is TGTGCCAGCAGCTCCGACAGGTCTTCTGGAAACACCATATATTTT. The whole variable domain, filled in from reference TRBV2 and TRBJ1-3, reads EPEVTQTPSHQVTQMGQEVILRCVPISNHLYFYWYRQILGQKVEFLVSFYNNEISEKSEIFDDQFSVERPDGSNFTLKIRSTKLEDSAMYFCASSSDRSSGNTIYFGEGSWLTVV.

The chain has TRBV10-1 and TRBJ1-1, with TRBD1 as a possible D gene (5 bases). The V end was cut by 5 bases, the J end by 1 base, with 14 bases between. The CDR3 is made up of 15 amino acids. The germline gives CDR1 WNHNN, CDR2 SYGVQD (reference sequence). CDR3 residues: CASSKSGPQNTEAFF. The CDR3 region has the DNA TGCGCCAGCAGTAAATCAGGGCCTCAGAACACTGAAGCTTTCTTT.

The gene calls are TRBV5-1 and TRBJ1-3, with D unclear. The V end lost 4 bases, the J end lost 0 bases, and 8 bases lay between the germline ends. The germline V gene has CDR1 SGHRS and CDR2 YFSETQ. This CDR3 is built from 14 residues. CDR3 DNA: TGCGCCAGCAGCCAATCAGGCTCTGGAAACACCATATATTTT. Its translation: CASSQSGSGNTIYF. Together with reference TRBV5-1 and TRBJ1-3, the CDR3 gives the full variable domain: KAGVTQTPRYLIKTRGQQVTLSCSPISGHRSVSWYQQTPGQGLQFLFEYFSETQRNKGNFPGRFSGRQFSNSRSEMNVSTLELGDSALYLCASSQSGSGNTIYFGEGSWLTVV.

This clone showed up just once. The V call is TRBV4-3, the J call TRBJ2-1; 12 nucleotides line up with TRBD2. Losses at the gene ends were 3 bases for V and 4 bases for J; bases not matched to a gene: 7. The CDR3 contains 17 residues. Germline V gene data show CDR1 as LGHNA and CDR2 as YSLEER. CDR3: CASSQLATSGSYNEQFF. CDR3 in DNA: TGCGCCAGCAGCCAGTTGGCGACTAGCGGGAGTTACAATGAGCAGTTCTTC.

This clone was counted between two and nine times. V is TRBV5-1 and J is TRBJ1-1; D is unclear. Germline lookup yields CDR1 SGHRS and CDR2 YFSETQ. The CDR3 covers 15 residues. V lost 0 bases to trimming and J lost 4 bases, with 13 bases between them. The CDR3 sequence: CASSLGSGEATEAFF. Here the CDR3 DNA reads TGCGCCAGCAGCTTGGGATCTGGGGAGGCCACTGAAGCTTTCTTT. The whole variable domain, filled in from reference TRBV5-1 and TRBJ1-1, reads KAGVTQTPRYLIKTRGQQVTLSCSPISGHRSVSWYQQTPGQGLQFLFEYFSETQRNKGNFPGRFSGRQFSNSRSEMNVSTLELGDSALYLCASSLGSGEATEAFFGQGTRLTVV.

In this sample, this clone turned up once. At one end, the junction sequence differs from germline, possibly due to a read error. The chain joins TRBV19 to TRBJ1-1; TRBD1 agrees at 8 bases. The CDR3 contains 15 residues. Germline V gives CDR1 LNHDA, CDR2 SQIVND (reference sequence). CDR3 protein: CASSLEQGGGTEAFF. The CDR3 DNA reads as TGTGCCAGTAGTCTAGAACAGGGGGGAGGCACTGAAGCTTTCTTT.

The rearrangement uses TRBV30 and TRBJ1-2, with D possibly matching TRBD1 (5 bases). Germline CDR1 and CDR2: GTSNPN and SVGIG (reference sequence). Trimming pared 4 bases from V and 9 bases from J, leaving 15 bases between. The CDR3 has 12 residues. The DNA of the CDR3 is TGTGCCTGGACTTCTAGGGGAGGGAGCTACACCTTC. This gives the protein CAWTSRGGSYTF.

This chain links TRBV7-8 with TRBJ1-1; TRBD1 agrees at 12 bases. V shed 4 bases and J 11 bases; nucleotides not matched to a gene: 11. CDR3 length equals 15 residues. Germline V lookup: CDR1 SGHVS, CDR2 FQNEAQ. The DNA for the CDR3 is TGTGCCAGCAGCTCCGGGGGGGACAGGGGGCTCCCTGCTTTCTTT. Protein product: CASSSGGDRGLPAFF.

This chain connects TRBV18 to TRBJ2-3; 7 nucleotides match TRBD2. The CDR3 extends over 12 amino acids. V trimming: 6 bases; J trimming: 5 bases; junction bases outside the gene matches: 2. Germline V gene sequence: CDR1 KGHSH, CDR2 LQKENI. The CDR3 nucleotides read TGTGCCAGCTCTCCGGGAGGAGATACGCAGTATTTT. This sequence encodes CASSPGGDTQYF.

The chain is built from TRBV7-2 and TRBJ2-1; 10 bases fit TRBD2. The CDR3 consists of 15 residues. The J segment lost 8 bases and the V segment lost 1 base, leaving 5 bases of the junction unmatched. CDR1 SGHTA and CDR2 FQGNSA come from the germline V gene. The CDR3 bases are TGTGCCAGCAGCTTAGAGCGGGGGGGCCTCTATGAGCAGTTCTTC. This translates into CASSLERGGLYEQFF.

This chain connects TRBV18 to TRBJ1-2; D is uncertain. V was shortened by 2 bases and J by 4 bases, with 11 bases between the two germline ends. The CDR3 sequence is 14 residues long. The germline V gene has CDR1 KGHSH and CDR2 LQKENI. The CDR3 spells CASSPFPDPYGYTF. The DNA for the CDR3 is TGTGCCAGCTCACCATTTCCAGATCCCTATGGCTACACCTTC. The complete variable domain, with remaining parts taken from reference TRBV18 and TRBJ1-2, reads NAGVMQNPRHLVRRRGQEARLRCSPMKGHSHVYWYRQLPEEGLKFMVYLQKENIIDESGMPKERFSAEFPKEGPSILRIQQVVRGDSAAYFCASSPFPDPYGYTFGSGTRLTVV.

This rearrangement joins TRBV20-1 to TRBJ2-3; D gene uncertain. There are 11 residues in the CDR3. Germline values: CDR1 DFQATT, CDR2 SNEGSKA (reference sequence). V was pared by 6 bases and J by 3 bases, with 7 bases between. Here the CDR3 reads CSARRTDTQYF. The CDR3 DNA follows: TGCAGTGCCCGCCGTACAGATACGCAGTATTTT.

The genes are TRBV5-8 and TRBJ1-5; D is ambiguous. V lost 2 bases to trimming and J lost 5 bases, with 8 bases between them. This CDR3 spans 13 amino acids. From germline, CDR1 is SGHTS and CDR2 YDEGEE. CDR3 amino acids: CASSFGLHQPQHF. The CDR3 DNA sequence: TGTGCCAGCAGCTTCGGACTACATCAGCCCCAGCATTTT. The full variable domain, with the rest looked up from reference TRBV5-8 and TRBJ1-5, is EAGVTQSPTHLIKTRGQQATLRCSPISGHTSVYWYQQALGLGLQFLLWYDEGEERNRGNFPPRFSGRQFPNYSSELNVNALELEDSALYLCASSFGLHQPQHFGDGTRLSIL.